These T cell receptor beta chains were read from a single sample in a study of cytomegalovirus exposure and HLA in healthy donors. Assay used: immunoSEQ multiplex PCR; TCRdb lists only in-frame clones, some missing. The sample has 150,000 to 170,000 clones, 70% to 80% seen once. The sequencing sample was made of PBMCs. These receptors all stem from a woman between 40 and 50 years old in good health and CMV-seronegative. CDR3s include the opening cysteine and the closing phenylalanine or tryptophan. The D gene is left open where the match is weak. Clone size, where shown, is once, few, many, or a class for clones that have expanded.

TRBV30,TRBJ2-2,.,.,CAWSYVAGELFF,TGTGCCTGGAGTTATGTAGCCGGGGAGCTGTTTTTT
TRBV5-1,TRBJ2-3,TRBD1,.,CASSYGTGVSTDTQYF,TGCGCCAGCAGCTATGGGACAGGGGTTAGCACAGATACGCAGTATTTT
TRBV4-1,TRBJ2-7,.,.,CASSQDPGPKALTSYEQYF,TGCGCCAGCAGCCAAGATCCTGGCCCCAAAGCGTTAACCTCCTACGAGCAGTACTTC
TRBV21-1,TRBJ1-6,.,.,CASRRKGRWEGSPLHF,TGTGCCAGCCGGAGGAAGGGCCGGTGGGAAGGTTCACCCCTCCACTTT
TRBV5-4,TRBJ2-7,TRBD2,.,CASSPGGGSSYEQYF,TGTGCCAGCAGCCCCGGCGGCGGGAGCTCCTACGAGCAGTACTTC
TRBV5-1,TRBJ1-1,.,.,CASSLTFPGTEAFF,TGCGCCAGCAGCTTGACCTTCCCGGGGACTGAAGCTTTCTTT
TRBV19,TRBJ1-1,.,.,CASSGSTEAFF,TGTGCCAGTAGCGGGAGCACTGAAGCTTTCTTT
TRBV2,TRBJ2-1,TRBD2,.,CASSPGLAGIDEQFF,TGTGCCAGCAGCCCCGGACTAGCGGGGATAGATGAGCAGTTCTTC
TRBV9,TRBJ2-1,.,.,CASSVDGGRNNEQFF,TGTGCCAGCAGCGTAGACGGGGGGCGCAACAATGAGCAGTTCTTC
TRBV5-1,TRBJ2-5,.,once,CASRRVQRQETQYF,TGCGCCAGCAGAAGGGTCCAGCGGCAAGAGACCCAGTACTTC
TRBV19,TRBJ1-2,.,.,CAAAPRGQDYGYTF,TGTGCCGCAGCTCCTCGCGGGCAGGACTATGGCTACACCTTC
TRBV5-1,TRBJ1-1,.,.,CASSLNSGVNTEAFF,TGCGCCAGCAGCTTGAATTCGGGGGTGAATACTGAAGCTTTCTTT
TRBV19,TRBJ1-5,.,.,CASSIPPVLGAYSNQPQHF,TGTGCCAGTAGTATCCCCCCGGTCCTAGGGGCCTATAGCAATCAGCCCCAGCATTTT
TRBV28,TRBJ2-3,.,.,CATATVPDGGSPSTDTQYF,TGTGCCACCGCTACTGTCCCCGATGGGGGCTCCCCTAGCACAGATACGCAGTATTTT
TRBV5-1,TRBJ2-3,TRBD2,.,CASTTTSGVTDTQYF,TGCGCCAGCACCACGACTAGCGGAGTCACAGATACGCAGTATTTT
TRBV28,TRBJ2-3,TRBD2,.,CASSAGGSDTQYF,TGTGCCAGCAGTGCGGGGGGGTCAGATACGCAGTATTTT
TRBV27,TRBJ1-1,TRBD1,few,CASSSQGRNTEAFF,TGTGCCAGCAGTTCACAGGGGCGGAACACTGAAGCTTTCTTT
TRBV4-1,TRBJ2-7,TRBD2,.,CASSQVSSGVTYEQYF,TGCGCCAGCAGCCAAGTGTCTAGCGGGGTCACCTACGAGCAGTACTTC
TRBV7-2,TRBJ2-7,TRBD1,.,CASSFAGGPYEQYF,TGTGCCAGCAGCTTCGCAGGGGGCCCCTACGAGCAGTACTTC
TRBV19,TRBJ1-4,.,.,CASSIGGHEKLFF,TGTGCCAGTAGTATCGGAGGGCACGAAAAACTGTTTTTT
TRBV29-1,TRBJ1-4,TRBD1,once,CSGGTGREEKLFF,TGCAGCGGGGGGACAGGGCGAGAGGAAAAACTGTTTTTT
TRBV29-1,TRBJ1-4,.,.,CSGVGLRGEKLFF,TGCAGCGGGGTAGGGCTCCGGGGGGAAAAACTGTTTTTT
TRBV13,TRBJ1-1,TRBD1,.,CASSSGQNYMNTEAFF,TGTGCCAGCAGCTCGGGACAGAACTACATGAACACTGAAGCTTTCTTT
TRBV5-6,TRBJ1-5,.,.,CASSLGRAQPQHF,TGTGCCAGCAGCTTAGGCAGGGCTCAGCCCCAGCATTTT
TRBV9,TRBJ2-6,.,.,CASSVTLRAGTPGSGANVLTF,TGTGCCAGCAGCGTAACCCTCCGGGCAGGGACTCCTGGTTCTGGGGCCAACGTCCTGACTTTC
TRBV7-8,TRBJ2-7,.,.,CASSLTRHEQYF,TGTGCCAGCAGCTTAACACGCCACGAGCAGTACTTC
TRBV18,TRBJ2-3,.,.,CASSLDSGTDTQYF,TGTGCCAGCTCACTCGACAGTGGGACAGATACGCAGTATTTT
TRBV10-3,TRBJ2-2,.,once,CAISEGRSNTGELFF,TGTGCCATCAGTGAGGGCAGGTCGAACACCGGGGAGCTGTTTTTT
TRBV6-6,TRBJ1-3,TRBD1,.,CASQQGSSGNTIYF,TGTGCCAGCCAACAGGGGAGCTCTGGAAACACCATATATTTT
TRBV9,TRBJ2-3,TRBD2,.,CASSPRGSGAKSDTQYF,TGTGCCAGCAGCCCCCGGGGTAGCGGGGCAAAGTCAGATACGCAGTATTTT
TRBV6-1,TRBJ1-1,.,.,CASSESVTEAFF,TGTGCCAGCAGTGAATCGGTGACTGAAGCTTTCTTT
TRBV29-1,TRBJ1-5,.,.,CSVASVDQPQHF,TGCAGCGTTGCGTCAGTGGATCAGCCCCAGCATTTT
TRBV14,TRBJ2-1,.,.,CASSRRRESYNEQFF,TGTGCCAGCAGCCGGCGGAGGGAATCCTACAATGAGCAGTTCTTC
TRBV9,TRBJ2-4,TRBD2,.,CASSVDPSGGTKNIQYF,TGTGCCAGCAGCGTAGACCCTAGCGGGGGGACCAAAAACATTCAGTACTTC
TRBV5-1,TRBJ1-2,TRBD1,few,CASSFTGEDGYTF,TGCGCCAGCAGCTTCACAGGGGAGGATGGCTACACCTTC
TRBV19,TRBJ2-7,.,.,CASSSGDEQYF,TGTGCCAGTAGTAGCGGCGACGAGCAGTACTTC
TRBV5-1,TRBJ1-4,.,.,CASSVGPPRGKLFF,TGCGCCAGCAGCGTGGGACCCCCAAGGGGAAAACTGTTTTTT